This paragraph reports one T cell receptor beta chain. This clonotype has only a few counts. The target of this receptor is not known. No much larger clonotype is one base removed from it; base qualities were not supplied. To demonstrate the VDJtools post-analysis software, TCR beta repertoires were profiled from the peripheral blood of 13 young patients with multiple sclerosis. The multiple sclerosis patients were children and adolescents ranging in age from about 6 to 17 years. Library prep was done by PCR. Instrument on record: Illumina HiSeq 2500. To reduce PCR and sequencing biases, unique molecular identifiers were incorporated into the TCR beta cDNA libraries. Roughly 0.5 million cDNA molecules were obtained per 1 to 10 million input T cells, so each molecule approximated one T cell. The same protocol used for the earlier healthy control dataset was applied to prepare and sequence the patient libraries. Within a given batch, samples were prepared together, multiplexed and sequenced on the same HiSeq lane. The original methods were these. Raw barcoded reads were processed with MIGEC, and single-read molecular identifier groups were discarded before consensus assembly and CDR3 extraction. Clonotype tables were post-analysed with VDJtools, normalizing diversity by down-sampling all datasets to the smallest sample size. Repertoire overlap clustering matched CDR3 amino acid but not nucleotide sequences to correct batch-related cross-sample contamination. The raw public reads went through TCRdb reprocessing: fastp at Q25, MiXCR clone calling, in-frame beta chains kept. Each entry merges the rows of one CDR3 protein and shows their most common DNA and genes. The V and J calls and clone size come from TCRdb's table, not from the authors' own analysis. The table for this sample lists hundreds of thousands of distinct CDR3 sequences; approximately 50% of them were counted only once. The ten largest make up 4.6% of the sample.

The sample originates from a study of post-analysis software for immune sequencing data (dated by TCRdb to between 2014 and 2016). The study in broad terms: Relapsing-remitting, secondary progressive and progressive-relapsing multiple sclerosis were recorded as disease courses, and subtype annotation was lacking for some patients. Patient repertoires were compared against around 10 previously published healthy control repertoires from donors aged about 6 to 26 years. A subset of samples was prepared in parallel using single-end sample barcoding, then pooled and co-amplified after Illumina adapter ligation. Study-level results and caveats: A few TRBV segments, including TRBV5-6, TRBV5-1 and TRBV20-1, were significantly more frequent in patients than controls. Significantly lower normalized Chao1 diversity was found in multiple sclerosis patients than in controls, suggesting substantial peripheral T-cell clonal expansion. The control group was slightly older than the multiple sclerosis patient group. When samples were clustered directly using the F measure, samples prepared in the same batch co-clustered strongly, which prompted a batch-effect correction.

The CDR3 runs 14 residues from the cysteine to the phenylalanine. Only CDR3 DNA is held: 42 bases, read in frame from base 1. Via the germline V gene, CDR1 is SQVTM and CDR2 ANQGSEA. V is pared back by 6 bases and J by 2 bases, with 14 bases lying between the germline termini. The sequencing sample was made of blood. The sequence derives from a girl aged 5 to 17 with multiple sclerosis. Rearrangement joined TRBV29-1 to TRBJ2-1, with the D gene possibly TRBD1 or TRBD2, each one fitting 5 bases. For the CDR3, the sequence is CSVRDQNAYNEQFF. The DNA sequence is TGCAGCGTCCGGGACCAAAACGCCTACAATGAGCAGTTCTTC.